This entry lists 14 T cell receptor beta chains sequenced from one sample in a study of PD-L1 blockade in urothelial cancer. Profiling relied on immunoSEQ multiplex PCR, and the TCRdb table lists in-frame clones only, not all of them. Among about 72,000 clones listed, roughly 90% were seen once. The time point here: pretreatment peripheral blood. Here the sequenced sample was PBMCs, taken around atezolizumab (anti-PD-L1) treatment. The receptors shown here come from a man aged 65 to 85 with urothelial cancer.

The chain uses TRBV28 and TRBJ2-7; the match to TRBD1 covers 10 bases. With the DNA end fitting TRBJ2-1 better, the J assignment may be wrong. Germline-derived CDR1 and CDR2 are MDHEN and SYDVKM. This CDR3 has 17 residues. CDR3 in DNA: TGTGCCAGCAGTTCCCCTCGGGACAGGGGATACTACAATGAGCAGTTCTTC. This translates into CASSSPRDRGYYNEQFF.

The rearrangement uses TRBV7-7 and TRBJ1-4; 7 bases are a match to TRBD1. The CDR3 length is 15 residues. Germline V gene lookup returns CDR1 SSHAT and CDR2 FNYEAQ (reference sequence). The trim removed 5 bases at V and 0 bases at J, leaving 3 bases unmatched. In DNA form, the CDR3 reads TGTGCCAGCAGCCCTGGACAGGCAACTAATGAAAAACTGTTTTTT. Amino acids: CASSPGQATNEKLFF.

This sequence joins TRBV5-1 and TRBJ2-5; 10 bases are shared with TRBD2. Germline values: CDR1 SGHRS, CDR2 YFSETQ. This CDR3 comprises 16 residues. V gave up 0 bases and J gave up 5 bases; unmatched junction bases: 7. CDR3 in amino acids: CASSLGPSGRGETQYF. CDR3 coding DNA: TGCGCCAGCAGCTTGGGTCCTAGCGGGAGAGGTGAGACCCAGTACTTC.

The chain uses TRBV29-1 and TRBJ1-2, with TRBD1 identical over 8 bases. The ends lost 3 bases at V and 7 bases at J; junction bases unmatched: 4. The germline gives CDR1 SQVTM, CDR2 ANQGSEA. The CDR3 totals 12 residues. Written as DNA, the CDR3 is TGCAGCGTTGAGACAGGGGCAGGTGGCTACACCTTC. It codes for CSVETGAGGYTF.

This chain links TRBV19 with TRBJ2-7; D is unclear. The V end was cut by 1 base, the J end by 3 bases, with 10 bases between. The CDR3 is 14 amino acids. Germline V gene lookup returns CDR1 LNHDA and CDR2 SQIVND (reference sequence). The CDR3 region has the DNA TGTGCCAGTAGTATAGCAACAGAACTCTACGAGCAGTACTTC. Protein product: CASSIATELYEQYF.

The chain combines TRBV5-3 with TRBJ2-2, with 9 bases aligning to TRBD2. TRBV5-3 is known as an ORF, though its function is uncertain. This CDR3 is 17 amino acids long. Trimming at V came to 6 bases and at J to 5 bases, leaving 14 bases not matched to a gene. CDR3 DNA: TGTGCCAGAACCATGGATGTCCTAGCGGGAAAAACCGGGGAGCTGTTTTTT. Residues: CARTMDVLAGKTGELFF.

DNA of the CDR3: TGTGCCAGCAGCTCAGGGGGCGAGCAGTACTTC. The encoded protein is CASSSGGEQYF. The chain links TRBV7-3 to TRBJ2-7; TRBD1 matches 7 bases. J lost 6 bases, V lost 4 bases, and 0 bases had no gene match. The CDR3 spans 11 residues. CDR1 is SGHTA, CDR2 FQGTGA, per germline.

The rearrangement links TRBV6-1 to TRBJ1-1; 7 bases map to TRBD1. The CDR3 runs to 16 residues. Germline V gene lookup returns CDR1 MNHNS and CDR2 SASEGT. J was trimmed by 4 bases and V by 4 bases; bases with no gene match: 12. This CDR3 is CASSASPGGKGTEAFF. DNA of the CDR3: TGTGCCAGCAGTGCATCTCCAGGGGGTAAGGGCACTGAAGCTTTCTTT.

This chain uses TRBV18 with TRBJ2-2; the D is unclear. The germline gives CDR1 KGHSH, CDR2 LQKENI. Trimming shortened V by 0 bases and J by 2 bases, and 7 bases separated the two germline ends. The CDR3 is 15 amino acids. CDR3 bases: TGTGCCAGCTCACCACCAGGCGGAAACACCGGGGAGCTGTTTTTT. Its protein product is CASSPPGGNTGELFF.

The genes are TRBV23-1 and TRBJ2-1, with 9 bases aligning to TRBD2. TRBV23-1 is identified as an open reading frame with a role that is uncertain. J lost 5 bases, V lost 0 bases, and 17 bases had no gene match. CDR3 length: 20 residues. This chain's CDR3 is CASSQSVQGLSGRSHNEQFF. In DNA, the CDR3 is TGCGCCAGCAGTCAATCTGTACAGGGTCTTAGCGGGAGATCTCACAATGAGCAGTTCTTC.

The rearrangement uses TRBV12-5 and TRBJ2-1; D might be TRBD1 (5 bases). The V gene's germline CDR1 is LGHNT and CDR2 FRNRAP. With 5 bases removed from V and 0 bases from J, the gap between germline ends came to 8 bases. The CDR3 contains 14 residues. The CDR3 reads CASGTGSSYNEQFF. In DNA form, the CDR3 reads TGTGCTAGTGGTACAGGCAGCTCCTACAATGAGCAGTTCTTC.

The chain uses TRBV9 and TRBJ1-1; 7 bases fit TRBD1. This CDR3 spans 16 amino acids. V was clipped by 0 bases and J by 1 base; unmatched bases: 6. From germline, CDR1 is SGDLS and CDR2 YYNGEE. CDR3 loop: CASSVETGDGNTEAFF. CDR3 nucleotides: TGTGCCAGCAGCGTAGAAACAGGGGACGGGAACACTGAAGCTTTCTTT.

The V and J genes are TRBV6-6 and TRBJ2-6; D gene uncertain. Germline values: CDR1 MNHNY, CDR2 SVGAGI (reference sequence). V lost 7 bases and J 0 bases, leaving 13 bases between the germline ends. The CDR3 extends over 16 amino acids. Here the CDR3 reads CASTQSPRSGANVLTF. CDR3 DNA sequence: TGTGCCAGCACCCAAAGCCCCCGCTCTGGGGCCAACGTCCTGACTTTC.

V and J are TRBV7-9 and TRBJ2-7; possibly TRBD1 for D (6 bases). Trimming cost V 0 bases and J 7 bases, with 19 bases left between them. This CDR3 has 16 residues. Germline assignment: CDR1 SEHNR and CDR2 FQNEAQ (reference sequence). The CDR3 DNA reads as TGTGCCAGCAGCTTAGCCCACGGGACAACCCAATCGGAGCAGTACTTC. This translates into CASSLAHGTTQSEQYF.